Sequencing of this T cell receptor beta chain was carried out in a study of T cells after posttransplantation cyclophosphamide. Trimming at V came to 5 bases and at J to 5 bases, leaving 7 bases not matched to a gene. The CDR3 totals 16 residues. Germline CDR1 SGHTA, CDR2 FQGNSA. About this clone itself: Its matching antigen is unknown.

Some clones are missing from TCRdb's copy, which holds only in-frame ones; the method was immunoSEQ multiplex PCR. The sample carries roughly 4,000 clones, 60% to 80% recorded once. Overall study results and limits: After PTCy, TRB diversity resembled that of CNI/methotrexate controls.

The TCR originated in a young man in good health and a related stem cell transplant donor. Source material: memory CD8+ T cells sorted from blood. V is TRBV7-2 and J is TRBJ2-1; 12 nucleotides line up with TRBD2. In DNA form, the CDR3 reads TGTGCCAGCAGCCCTGAACTAGCGGGGGGCCACAATGAGCAGTTCTTC. This encodes CASSPELAGGHNEQFF. The complete variable domain, with remaining parts taken from reference TRBV7-2 and TRBJ2-1, reads GAGVSQSPSNKVTEKGKDVELRCDPISGHTALYWYRQSLGQGLEFLIYFQGNSAPDKSGLPSDRFSAERTGGSVSTLTIQRTQQEDSAVYLCASSPELAGGHNEQFFGPGTRLTVL.